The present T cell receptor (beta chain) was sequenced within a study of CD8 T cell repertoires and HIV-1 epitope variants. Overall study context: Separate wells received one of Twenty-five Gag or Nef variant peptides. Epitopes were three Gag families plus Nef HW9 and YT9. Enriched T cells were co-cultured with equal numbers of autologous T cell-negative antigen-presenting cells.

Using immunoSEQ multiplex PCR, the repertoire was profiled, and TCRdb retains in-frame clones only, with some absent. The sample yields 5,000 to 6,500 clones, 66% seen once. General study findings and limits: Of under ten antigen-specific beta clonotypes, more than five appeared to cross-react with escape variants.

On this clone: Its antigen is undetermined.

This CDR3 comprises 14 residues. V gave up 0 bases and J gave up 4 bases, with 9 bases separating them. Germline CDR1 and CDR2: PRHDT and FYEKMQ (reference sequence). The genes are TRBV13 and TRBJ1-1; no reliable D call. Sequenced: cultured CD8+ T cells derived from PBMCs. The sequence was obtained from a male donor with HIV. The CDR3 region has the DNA TGTGCCAGCAGCTTAGGCAGGAGACTCACTGAAGCTTTCTTT. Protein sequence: CASSLGRRLTEAFF.